Below are 29 T cell receptor beta chains sequenced from a single sample in a study of blood T cell repertoires in COVID-19. Clones were sequenced by immunoSEQ multiplex PCR, and TCRdb holds only the in-frame ones, with some missing. The sample shows 250,000 to 300,000 clones, roughly nine tenths of them seen only once. The sequenced sample consisted of peripheral blood. Every receptor here comes from a woman younger than 45 with COVID-19, enrolled during active disease.

This clone was detected a few times. The genes are TRBV5-4 and TRBJ1-2; 9 bases agree with TRBD1. The CDR3 contains 12 residues. Germline values: CDR1 SGHNT, CDR2 YYREEE (reference sequence). J lost 7 bases, V lost 5 bases, and 3 bases had no gene match. CDR3 coding DNA: TGTGCCAGCAGGCCGGACAGGGGTGGCTACACCTTC. It codes for CASRPDRGGYTF.

The chain couples TRBV27 to TRBJ1-2; 8 bases match TRBD1. Germline values: CDR1 MNHEY, CDR2 SMNVEV (reference sequence). V shed 6 bases, J shed 8 bases, and the junction held 5 bases outside the gene matches. The CDR3 consists of 12 residues. The CDR3 DNA reads TGTGCCAGCAGGTCCAGGGGGCGCGGCTACACCTTC. Its translation is CASRSRGRGYTF.

This clone was recorded a few times. The V gene is TRBV2, the J gene TRBJ1-1; 7 positions match TRBD1. The J segment lost 11 bases and the V segment lost 4 bases, leaving 7 bases of the junction unmatched. Germline-derived CDR1 and CDR2 are SNHLY and FYNNEI. CDR3 length equals 12 residues. CDR3 residues: CASSVDRVGAFF. The CDR3 DNA reads TGTGCCAGCAGTGTCGACAGGGTAGGGGCTTTCTTT.

This clone was found a few times. V and J are TRBV5-1 and TRBJ1-1; a possible D gene is TRBD1 (6 bases). The germline V and J ends were trimmed by 5 bases and 1 base, with 15 bases remaining between them. The length of the CDR3 is 15 residues. Germline V gene lookup returns CDR1 SGHRS and CDR2 YFSETQ. CDR3 nucleotide sequence: TGCGCCAGCAGACCAGGGATGGGGGCGAACACTGAAGCTTTCTTT. This encodes CASRPGMGANTEAFF.

The chain links TRBV6-2 or TRBV6-3 to TRBJ2-7, with TRBD2 matching 8 bases. The V segment lost 5 bases and the J segment 1 base; nucleotides outside the gene matches: 7. Looked up from germline, CDR1 is MNHEY and CDR2 is SVGEGT. The CDR3 contains 15 residues. The CDR3 region has the DNA TGTGCCAGCAGTCGACTGCCGGGGGGGTCCTACGAGCAGTACTTC. Translated, it gives CASSRLPGGSYEQYF.

This rearrangement joins TRBV19 to TRBJ2-1, with D possibly matching TRBD1 (5 bases). V was clipped by 5 bases and J by 4 bases, with 15 bases between them. Germline V CDR1 and CDR2: LNHDA, SQIVND (reference sequence). This CDR3 contains 15 residues. CDR3 in DNA: TGTGCCAGTAGTCCTCCCCTGGGGCAGTACAATGAGCAGTTCTTC. Its translation is CASSPPLGQYNEQFF.

As regards this clone: Its ends do not fully match the called genes, so a read error is possible. The rearrangement links TRBV3-1 (or the pseudogene TRBV3-2) to TRBJ2-2; 9 bases map to TRBD2. The CDR3 is made up of 16 amino acids. Germline V gene sequence: CDR1 LGHDT, CDR2 YNNKEL (reference sequence). CDR3 in DNA: TGTGCCCGCAGCCTCCCGGGCGGGGGGGCAGGCGGGGAGCTGTTTTTT. Protein product: CARSLPGGGAGGELFF.

The chain links TRBV28 to TRBJ2-3; D unclear. Germline V gives CDR1 MDHEN, CDR2 SYDVKM. The CDR3 has 13 residues. With 9 bases removed from V and 4 bases from J, the gap between germline ends came to 14 bases. Written as DNA, the CDR3 is TGTGCCAGTATGAGGAGCGCCCCAGATACGCAGTATTTT. It translates to CASMRSAPDTQYF.

The CDR3: CASSQEGAGVETQYF. The CDR3, as DNA: TGCGCCAGCAGCCAAGAGGGAGCGGGGGTGGAGACCCAGTACTTC. The chain employs TRBV4-1 and TRBJ2-5, with 8 bases matching TRBD2. The CDR3 extends over 15 amino acids. CDR1 and CDR2 (germline): MGHRA, YSYEKL. With 0 bases clipped from V and 5 bases from J, the junction kept 5 bases outside the gene matches.

The chain recombines TRBV27 with TRBJ2-5; 7 nucleotides line up with TRBD1. The J segment lost 2 bases and the V segment lost 1 base, leaving 7 bases of the junction unmatched. The CDR3 loop spans 16 amino acids. Looked up from germline, CDR1 is MNHEY and CDR2 is SMNVEV (reference sequence). The DNA of the CDR3 is TGTGCCAGCAGTTTATTTCCGACAGGGACACAAGAGACCCAGTACTTC. Its translation: CASSLFPTGTQETQYF.

The chain links TRBV12-3 or TRBV12-4 to TRBJ1-1; tentatively, D is TRBD1 (6 bases). The CDR3 covers 13 residues. V lost 5 bases and J 4 bases, leaving 11 bases between the germline ends. This CDR3 is CASSTGFGTEAFF. CDR3 in DNA: TGTGCCAGCAGTACAGGGTTCGGCACTGAAGCTTTCTTT.

V and J are TRBV5-6 and TRBJ2-2, with D unclear. V dropped 4 bases and J dropped 8 bases, with 12 bases sitting between them. This CDR3 contains 13 residues. Germline-derived CDR1 and CDR2 are SGHDT and YYEEEE. The CDR3 coding sequence is TGTGCCAGCAGCCTACGACTTAGGGGGGAGCTGTTTTTT. Translating it yields CASSLRLRGELFF.

This sequence joins TRBV6-5 and TRBJ2-5; TRBD1 agrees at 8 bases. Germline V CDR1 and CDR2: MNHEY, SVGAGI. Losses at the gene ends were 4 bases for V and 5 bases for J; bases not matched to a gene: 3. This CDR3 comprises 13 residues. For the CDR3, the DNA is TGTGCCAGCAGTTGGACAGGGATGGAGACCCAGTACTTC. Amino acid sequence: CASSWTGMETQYF.

The V call is TRBV6-6, the J call TRBJ1-1; maybe TRBD1 (6 bases). Trimming cost V 5 bases and J 0 bases, with 25 bases left between them. The germline gives CDR1 MNHNY, CDR2 SVGAGI (reference sequence). The CDR3 runs to 19 residues. The CDR3, as DNA: TGTGCCAGCAGTCTTCTCCGCGACGGGAGCGGGGGCATGAACACTGAAGCTTTCTTT. Protein product: CASSLLRDGSGGMNTEAFF.

CDR3 nucleotides: TGCGCCAGCAGGAGGACAGACCCAGCCTACGAGCAGTACTTC. This gives the protein CASRRTDPAYEQYF. The rearrangement uses TRBV10-2 and TRBJ2-7, with a tentative D call TRBD1 (6 bases). Trimming pared 6 bases from V and 2 bases from J, leaving 14 bases between. The germline CDR1 and CDR2 sequences are WSHSY and SAAADI. CDR3 size: 14 residues.

The chain couples TRBV2 to TRBJ2-7, with D perhaps TRBD2 (6 bases). Between the trimmed V and J ends, which lost 6 bases and 3 bases, there was a span of 12 bases. The CDR3 length is 13 residues. Looked up from germline, CDR1 is SNHLY and CDR2 is FYNNEI. The CDR3 nucleotides are TGTGCCAGCAGACCCGGAGGGGTCTACGAGCAGTACTTC. It is translated as CASRPGGVYEQYF. Using reference TRBV2 and TRBJ2-7 for the parts outside the CDR3, the full variable domain is EPEVTQTPSHQVTQMGQEVILRCVPISNHLYFYWYRQILGQKVEFLVSFYNNEISEKSEIFDDQFSVERPDGSNFTLKIRSTKLEDSAMYFCASRPGGVYEQYFGPGTRLTVT.

The chain has TRBV19 and TRBJ2-7, with TRBD2 matching 10 bases. J was trimmed by 2 bases and V by 5 bases; bases with no gene match: 6. Germline-derived CDR1 and CDR2 are LNHDA and SQIVND (reference sequence). The CDR3 spans 15 residues. CDR3 DNA sequence: TGTGCCAGTAGTTGGGGTAGCGGGGGGACCTACGAGCAGTACTTC. Protein product: CASSWGSGGTYEQYF.

V and J are TRBV24-1 and TRBJ2-3; D might be TRBD1 (6 bases). V was trimmed by 4 bases and J by 7 bases, leaving 26 bases between them. The CDR3 is 18 residues long. Germline V gene lookup returns CDR1 KGHDR and CDR2 SFDVKD. DNA of the CDR3: TGTGCCACCAGTGACACTCGGGACACCCAAGGGTTAGGGTATACGCAGTATTTT. Its translation: CATSDTRDTQGLGYTQYF.

The chain is built from TRBV9 and TRBJ2-1, with TRBD2 matching over 10 bases. There are 15 residues in the CDR3. CDR1 is SGDLS, CDR2 YYNGEE, per germline. With V trimmed by 3 bases and J by 4 bases, 4 bases remained unmatched. CDR3 in DNA: TGTGCCAGCAGCGGTAGCGGGGGGATTTACAATGAGCAGTTCTTC. It translates to CASSGSGGIYNEQFF.

This clone was seen only once. V usage is TRBV3-1 (or the pseudogene TRBV3-2) and J usage is TRBJ2-1; 8 bases align to TRBD2. J was trimmed by 9 bases and V by 8 bases; bases with no gene match: 3. CDR1 is LGHDT, CDR2 YNNKEL, per germline (reference sequence). The CDR3 runs to 11 residues. This CDR3 is CASVGGVEQFF. CDR3 bases: TGTGCCAGCGTCGGGGGGGTTGAGCAGTTCTTC.

In nucleotides, the CDR3 is TGTGCCAGCAGTGGCGACCCCCAAGCGGGGGGAGGGAAGAACGAGCAGTACTTC. Translating it yields CASSGDPQAGGGKNEQYF. The chain has TRBV6-1 and TRBJ2-7, with TRBD2 matching over 9 bases. There are 18 residues in the CDR3. Trimming took 4 bases from V and 5 from J; bases not matched to a gene: 18. Germline loops: CDR1 MNHNS, CDR2 SASEGT.

The rearrangement links TRBV20-1 to TRBJ2-1; no firm D call. Trimming took 3 bases from V and 12 from J, leaving 12 bases between them. CDR3 size: 11 residues. Germline V gene sequence: CDR1 DFQATT, CDR2 SNEGSKA (reference sequence). CDR3 loop: CSARMARGQFF. CDR3 DNA: TGCAGTGCTAGGATGGCACGCGGGCAGTTCTTC.

The chain couples TRBV5-4 to TRBJ1-6, with 8 bases that match TRBD1. The CDR3 sequence is 15 residues long. Germline assignment: CDR1 SGHNT and CDR2 YYREEE (reference sequence). The V gene end was trimmed by 0 bases and the J gene end by 8 bases; junction bases not matched to a gene: 4. CDR3 region: CASSLAGQGYSPLHF. Here the CDR3 DNA reads TGTGCCAGCAGCTTGGCCGGACAGGGATATTCACCCCTCCACTTT.

The chain links TRBV19 to TRBJ2-6; no clear D gene. The germline V gene has CDR1 LNHDA and CDR2 SQIVND (reference sequence). With 7 bases removed from V and 0 bases from J, the gap between germline ends came to 10 bases. CDR3 length equals 15 residues. CDR3 sequence (DNA): TGTGCCAGTAAGGCAGGTAGCTCTGGGGCCAACGTCCTGACTTTC. Translating it yields CASKAGSSGANVLTF.

This clone was recorded a few times. This chain connects TRBV19 to TRBJ1-1, with D tentatively TRBD1 (6 bases). Germline lookup yields CDR1 LNHDA and CDR2 SQIVND (reference sequence). The V gene lost 5 bases and the J gene lost 6 bases, with 16 bases spanning the gap. The CDR3 loop spans 14 amino acids. The CDR3, as DNA: TGTGCCAGTAGTCCCCAGGGGCAGATGGCTGAAGCTTTCTTT. Translation gives CASSPQGQMAEAFF.

J is TRBJ2-7 and V is TRBV5-1; D gene ambiguous. The CDR3 runs 16 residues. Germline CDR1 reads SGHRS; CDR2 reads YFSETQ. Trimming left V 3 bases short and J 2 bases short, with 18 bases between. The CDR3 DNA reads TGCGCCAGCAGCTCTCCCGTACAGACCCGAGCCTACGAGCAGTACTTC. It is translated as CASSSPVQTRAYEQYF.

CDR3 bases: TGTGCCAGCAGCCCCCGGACAGGAGGAGGCTACACCTTC. Translation gives CASSPRTGGGYTF. V and J are TRBV9 and TRBJ1-2, with 7 bases fitting TRBD1. V lost 4 bases and J lost 8; bases outside the gene matches: 8. The CDR3 spans 13 residues. Germline V gene data show CDR1 as SGDLS and CDR2 as YYNGEE.

The chain links TRBV25-1 to TRBJ2-1; D is possibly TRBD1 (5 bases). This CDR3 contains 16 residues. V was shortened by 1 base and J by 0 bases, with 10 bases between the two germline ends. CDR1 and CDR2 (germline): MGHDK, SYGVNS. CDR3 sequence reads: CASSEWAGPSYNEQFF. DNA of the CDR3: TGTGCCAGCAGTGAATGGGCAGGGCCCTCCTACAATGAGCAGTTCTTC.

Of note for this clone: Germline is not matched at one junction end, which may reflect a read error. The genes are TRBV15 and TRBJ1-4; tentative D call: TRBD1 (5 bases). The germline V gene has CDR1 LNHNV and CDR2 YYDKDF (reference sequence). CDR3 length equals 15 residues. The CDR3 reads CATSGEVGGDEKLFF. The CDR3 DNA follows: TGTGCCACCAGCGGAGAGGTGGGGGGGGATGAAAAACTGTTTTTT.